This T cell receptor (beta chain) is drawn from a study of STAT5B mutations in CD4+ large granular lymphocyte leukemia. Findings and caveats of the study: TRBV06-family usage was enriched in top patient clones (8/27) versus controls (2/35). CD4-sorted patient repertoires seemed more clonal than healthy CD4+ repertoires.

In the authors' methods: Lowest detectable productive clonotype frequency was 2.59 x 10-5. Profiled with immunoSEQ multiplex PCR; TCRdb holds only in-frame clones, not every one. V, J and clone size reflect that table, while D and trimming were determined from the DNA. The sample holds some 30,000 clones, 71% seen once. This CDR3 has 14 amino acids. Germline V gene sequence: CDR1 KGHSH, CDR2 LQKENI. V shed 0 bases and J shed 4 bases, with 9 bases lying between them. As concerns this clone: Its antigen remains unknown.

Sequencing used CD4+ T cells from blood buffy coats. The receptor was isolated from a human donor in good health. The rearrangement joins TRBV18 to TRBJ1-2; D remains unclear. CDR3 sequence reads: CASSPPGRSYGYTF. The CDR3 nucleotides are TGTGCCAGCTCACCACCGGGGAGGTCCTATGGCTACACCTTC.